These 25 T cell receptor beta chains came from one sample sequenced in a study of T-cell memory formation after mild COVID-19. MiXCR, applied by TCRdb to the 5' RACE reads, yields one record per CDR3 protein. The repertoire holds some 250,000 distinct CDR3 sequences, with 8% to 9.5% as singletons. The material sequenced was PBMCs or a T cell subset sorted from them (not recorded which). Receptors were obtained from a man between 18 and 35 years old who had mild COVID-19 (a few samples of this study predate the infection). Cell type and time point are not known.

This clonotype was seen only a few times. The chain carries TRBV4-3 and TRBJ1-2; the match to TRBD1 covers 8 bases. CDR3 length: 16 residues. CDR1 is LGHNA, CDR2 YSLEER, per germline. J lost 7 bases, V lost 0 bases, and 10 bases had no gene match. CDR3 amino acids: CASSQDLQGADAGYTF. DNA for the CDR3: TGCGCCAGCAGCCAAGATCTTCAGGGGGCGGACGCTGGCTACACCTTC.

This clonotype was counted a few times. The rearrangement joins TRBV6-5 to TRBJ2-7, with 7 bases matching TRBD1. The V gene's germline CDR1 is MNHEY and CDR2 SVGAGI. CDR3 length: 14 residues. Losses at the gene ends were 5 bases for V and 4 bases for J; bases not matched to a gene: 8. The CDR3 loop reads CASSPTGKGYEQYV. In DNA, the CDR3 is TGTGCCAGCAGTCCGACAGGGAAAGGGTACGAGCAGTACGTC.

On this clonotype itself: The junction and the germline gene differ at one end; a read error may be behind it. The gene calls are TRBV7-7 and TRBJ2-2, with D unclear. Germline V gene lookup returns CDR1 SSHAT and CDR2 FNYEAQ (reference sequence). This CDR3 region has 14 residues. CDR3 sequence (DNA): TGTGCTAGCAGCTTGCCCCACACCCCGGGGGAGCTGTTTTTT. As protein: CASSLPHTPGELFF.

This clonotype was observed a handful of times. CDR3 bases: TGTGCCAGCAGCTTGAGACCGGGACAGGAGCTGTTTTTT. It yields the protein CASSLRPGQELFF. The V and J genes are TRBV7-9 and TRBJ2-2, with D maybe TRBD1 (6 bases). The CDR3 consists of 13 residues. Trimming cost V 3 bases and J 10 bases, with 12 bases left between them. The V gene's germline CDR1 is SEHNR and CDR2 FQNEAQ (reference sequence).

This chain joins TRBV6-5 and TRBJ1-2; D gene ambiguous. The ends were cut back, 2 bases at V and 2 bases at J, with 6 bases in the middle. Looked up from germline, CDR1 is MNHEY and CDR2 is SVGAGI. The CDR3 runs 13 residues. The CDR3 loop reads CASSYGLNYGYTF. The CDR3 DNA is TGTGCCAGCAGTTACGGGCTCAACTATGGCTACACCTTC.

This chain uses TRBV4-3 with TRBJ1-2; TRBD1 is a possible D gene (5 bases). The CDR3 loop spans 14 amino acids. Germline CDR1 is LGHNA and CDR2 is YSLEER. Between the trimmed V and J ends, which lost 0 bases and 3 bases, there was a span of 8 bases. As DNA, the CDR3 is TGCGCCAGCAGCCAAGAGGGGACCTACTATGGCTACACCTTC. Translation gives CASSQEGTYYGYTF.

This clonotype was recorded a few times. V and J are TRBV7-9 and TRBJ2-1; the D gene could be TRBD1 or TRBD2 (5 bases each). V was trimmed by 2 bases and J by 7 bases, leaving 15 bases between them. Germline assignment: CDR1 SEHNR and CDR2 FQNEAQ (reference sequence). This CDR3 spans 15 amino acids. The DNA of the CDR3 is TGTGCCAGCAGCTTAACGAGGGGTGAGCAGAATGAGCAGTTCTTC. As protein: CASSLTRGEQNEQFF.

This clonotype has more than one count but fewer than ten. The chain employs TRBV5-1 and TRBJ1-1; a weak D match, TRBD1 (5 bases). V lost 4 bases to trimming and J lost 3 bases, with 13 bases between them. Germline values: CDR1 SGHRS, CDR2 YFSETQ. The CDR3 runs 14 residues. The CDR3 loop reads CASSHRTPDTEAFF. CDR3 nucleotide sequence: TGCGCCAGCAGCCATCGGACACCCGACACTGAAGCTTTCTTT.

The table lists this clonotype with a few counts. The rearrangement joins TRBV7-9 to TRBJ2-5; 13 bases fit TRBD2. V lost 5 bases to trimming and J lost 1 base; unmatched junction nucleotides: 10. This CDR3 is built from 18 residues. Germline lookup yields CDR1 SEHNR and CDR2 FQNEAQ (reference sequence). The CDR3 sequence: CASSPQPWTSGGQETQYF. In nucleotides, the CDR3 is TGTGCCAGCAGCCCACAACCCTGGACTAGCGGGGGCCAAGAGACCCAGTACTTC.

This chain uses TRBV6-1 with TRBJ2-6; no firm D call. The V and J ends lost 0 bases and 0 bases respectively, with 12 bases between them. The CDR3 loop spans 18 amino acids. Germline V gives CDR1 MNHNS, CDR2 SASEGT. CDR3 loop: CASSEAGLGNSGANVLTF. CDR3 nucleotide sequence: TGTGCCAGCAGTGAAGCAGGGCTAGGGAACTCTGGGGCCAACGTCCTGACTTTC.

This clonotype has more than one count but fewer than ten. This sequence joins TRBV4-2 and TRBJ1-3, with a weak D call TRBD1 (5 bases). Germline CDR1 LGHNA, CDR2 YNFKEQ. There are 17 residues in the CDR3. Trimming stripped 0 bases from V and 2 bases from J, with 14 bases between. This chain's CDR3 is CASSQDQSAGTGNTIYF. CDR3 coding DNA: TGTGCCAGCAGCCAAGATCAAAGCGCAGGGACTGGAAACACCATATATTTT.

This clonotype was seen at least ten times. V gene TRBV7-3 combines with J gene TRBJ2-3, with D possibly TRBD1 on 5 matching bases. This CDR3 comprises 13 residues. The germline gives CDR1 SGHTA, CDR2 FQGTGA. V was pared by 1 base and J by 6 bases, with 8 bases between. The CDR3 here is CASSLSRGDTQYF. The CDR3 DNA sequence: TGTGCCAGCAGCTTAAGTAGGGGCGATACGCAGTATTTT.

The V gene is TRBV19, the J gene TRBJ2-5, with D possibly matching TRBD2 (6 bases). The CDR3 has 13 residues. Germline V gene data show CDR1 as LNHDA and CDR2 as SQIVND (reference sequence). The V end was cut by 3 bases, the J end by 5 bases, with 10 bases between. The CDR3 DNA reads TGTGCCAGTAGTATGGCGGGGCTGGAGACCCAGTACTTC. It is translated as CASSMAGLETQYF. Together with reference TRBV19 and TRBJ2-5, the CDR3 gives the full variable domain: DGGITQSPKYLFRKEGQNVTLSCEQNLNHDAMYWYRQDPGQGLRLIYYSQIVNDFQKGDIAEGYSVSREKKESFPLTVTSAQKNPTAFYLCASSMAGLETQYFGPGTRLLVL.

The chain recombines TRBV4-1 with TRBJ1-2, with unresolved D. Trimming left V 0 bases short and J 3 bases short, with 5 bases between. CDR3 length: 13 residues. Germline values: CDR1 MGHRA, CDR2 YSYEKL. The CDR3: CASSQEDHYGYTF. CDR3 in DNA: TGCGCCAGCAGCCAAGAGGACCACTATGGCTACACCTTC.

This clonotype has just a few counts. The rearrangement joins TRBV18 to TRBJ1-1, with 9 bases aligning to TRBD1. In germline, CDR1 is KGHSH, CDR2 LQKENI. The CDR3 has 16 amino acids. V was clipped by 2 bases and J by 5 bases; unmatched bases: 9. The CDR3 DNA follows: TGTGCCAGCTCACCAATAGGGACAGGGAGTCGGACTGAAGCTTTCTTT. Translation: CASSPIGTGSRTEAFF.

This clonotype was seen a handful of times. V and J are TRBV18 and TRBJ1-4; no definite D call. The CDR3 spans 15 residues. Germline assignment: CDR1 KGHSH and CDR2 LQKENI. V lost 0 bases to trimming and J lost 1 base, with 6 bases between them. The CDR3 is CASSPPAVTNEKLFF. Written as DNA, the CDR3 is TGTGCCAGCTCACCACCCGCAGTAACTAATGAAAAACTGTTTTTT.

This clonotype showed up just a few times. J is TRBJ1-6 and V is TRBV5-1, with D unresolved. The CDR3 covers 14 residues. The V and J ends lost 0 bases and 6 bases respectively, with 7 bases between them. Germline V CDR1 and CDR2: SGHRS, YFSETQ. This chain's CDR3 is CASSLEQINSPLHF. The DNA of the CDR3 is TGCGCCAGCAGCTTGGAGCAGATTAATTCACCCCTCCACTTT.

CDR3 DNA: TGCGCCAGCAGCCAAGGGACTAGCGGGGGGGAAAGCTCCTACAATGAGCAGTTCTTC. It translates to CASSQGTSGGESSYNEQFF. The chain recombines TRBV4-3 with TRBJ2-1, with 15 bases matching TRBD2. Germline values: CDR1 LGHNA, CDR2 YSLEER. CDR3 length: 19 amino acids. The V gene end was trimmed by 1 base and the J gene end by 0 bases; junction bases not matched to a gene: 4.

This clonotype showed up many times. The genes are TRBV7-2 and TRBJ2-1; D not certain. Deletions cut 4 bases from V and 8 bases from J, with 21 bases between. The CDR3 runs 16 residues. CDR1 is SGHTA, CDR2 FQGNSA, per germline. The CDR3 DNA follows: TGTGCCAGCAGCTATAATGTCCGGCCCCTGAATTATGAGCAGTTCTTC. Translated: CASSYNVRPLNYEQFF.

This clonotype was seen a few times. The rearrangement uses TRBV5-4 and TRBJ2-3; possibly TRBD1 or TRBD2 for D (5 bases each). Per the germline V gene, CDR1 is SGHNT and CDR2 is YYREEE (reference sequence). The CDR3 is 16 amino acids. The ends were cut back, 3 bases at V and 0 bases at J, with 14 bases in the middle. CDR3 sequence: CASSYGDVGSTDTQYF. The CDR3 DNA reads TGTGCCAGCAGCTACGGGGACGTCGGGAGCACAGATACGCAGTATTTT. The full variable domain, rest sourced from reference TRBV5-4 and TRBJ2-3, is ETGVTQSPTHLIKTRGQQVTLRCSSQSGHNTVSWYQQALGQGPQFIFQYYREEENGRGNFPPRFSGLQFPNYSSELNVNALELDDSALYLCASSYGDVGSTDTQYFGPGTRLTVL.

The chain has TRBV7-2 and TRBJ2-5, with 7 bases matching TRBD2. CDR1 and CDR2 (germline): SGHTA, FQGNSA. The length of the CDR3 is 13 residues. With 6 bases clipped from V and 7 bases from J, the junction kept 8 bases outside the gene matches. CDR3 amino acids: CASSLGLVRTQYF. In nucleotides, the CDR3 is TGTGCCAGCAGTCTTGGACTAGTAAGGACCCAGTACTTC.

V is TRBV30 and J is TRBJ1-2; D gene uncertain. Per germline, CDR1 GTSNPN and CDR2 SVGIG (reference sequence). The CDR3 has 12 amino acids. V lost 0 bases and J 14 bases, leaving 16 bases between the germline ends. CDR3 bases: TGTGCCTGGAGTGTAGGCGGGGAAGTTCGGACCTTC. This encodes CAWSVGGEVRTF.

The sample holds a few counts of this clonotype. The chain couples TRBV7-9 to TRBJ2-3; 11 bases agree with TRBD1. Looked up from germline, CDR1 is SEHNR and CDR2 is FQNEAQ (reference sequence). V trimming: 5 bases; J trimming: 3 bases; junction bases outside the gene matches: 7. The CDR3 contains 16 residues. The CDR3 bases are TGTGCCAGCAGCCCCCGAGGGACAGGGGGAACAGATACGCAGTATTTT. Amino acids: CASSPRGTGGTDTQYF.

The V call is TRBV20-1, the J call TRBJ2-2; 8 bases line up with TRBD1. The CDR3 is 15 amino acids. Trimming removed 1 base from V and 5 bases from J; junction bases left unmatched: 6. CDR1 is DFQATT, CDR2 SNEGSKA, per germline (reference sequence). The CDR3 nucleotides read TGCAGTGCTAGAGCCCAGGGGGCTCGGACCGGGGAGCTGTTTTTT. It encodes CSARAQGARTGELFF.

V gene TRBV28 combines with J gene TRBJ2-1; 8 bases align to TRBD2. Per germline, CDR1 MDHEN and CDR2 SYDVKM. The CDR3 spans 14 residues. Unmatched junction bases numbered 6, after V lost 7 bases and J lost 4 bases. CDR3 in amino acids: CASTSGGGYNEQFF. CDR3 DNA sequence: TGTGCCAGCACCTCCGGGGGGGGGTACAATGAGCAGTTCTTC.